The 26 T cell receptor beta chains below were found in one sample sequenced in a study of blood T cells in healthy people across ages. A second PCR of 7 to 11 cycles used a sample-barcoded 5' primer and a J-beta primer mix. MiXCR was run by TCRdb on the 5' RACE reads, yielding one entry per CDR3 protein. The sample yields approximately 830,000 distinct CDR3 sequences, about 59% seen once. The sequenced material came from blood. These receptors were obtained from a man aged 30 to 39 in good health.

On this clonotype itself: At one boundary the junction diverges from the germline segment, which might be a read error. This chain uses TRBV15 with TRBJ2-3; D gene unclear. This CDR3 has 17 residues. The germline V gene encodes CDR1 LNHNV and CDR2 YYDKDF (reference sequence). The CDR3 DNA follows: TGTGCCACCAGCAGAGATTGGCTGAGGCAAAGCACGGATACGCAGTATTTT. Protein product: CATSRDWLRQSTDTQYF.

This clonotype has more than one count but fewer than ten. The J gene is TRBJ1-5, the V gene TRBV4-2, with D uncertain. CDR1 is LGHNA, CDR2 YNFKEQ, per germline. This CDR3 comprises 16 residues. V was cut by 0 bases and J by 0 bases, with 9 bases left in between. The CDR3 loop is CASSQEGWDSNQPQHF. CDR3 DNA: TGTGCCAGCAGCCAAGAGGGGTGGGATAGCAATCAGCCCCAGCATTTT.

CDR3 protein: CASRAGQGDEQYF. CDR3 DNA: TGTGCCAGCAGGGCTGGACAGGGAGACGAGCAGTACTTC. The chain carries TRBV28 and TRBJ2-4, with 8 bases fitting TRBD1. The assigned J gene may be wrong: the sequence end matches TRBJ2-7 better. CDR1 and CDR2 from the germline V gene are MDHEN and SYDVKM. The CDR3 consists of 13 residues.

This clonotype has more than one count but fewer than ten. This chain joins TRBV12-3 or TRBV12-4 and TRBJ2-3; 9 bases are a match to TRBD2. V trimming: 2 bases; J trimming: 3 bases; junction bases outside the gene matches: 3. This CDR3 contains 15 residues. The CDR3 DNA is TGTGCCAGCAGTTTACTAGCGGGGAGGACAGATACGCAGTATTTT. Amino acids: CASSLLAGRTDTQYF.

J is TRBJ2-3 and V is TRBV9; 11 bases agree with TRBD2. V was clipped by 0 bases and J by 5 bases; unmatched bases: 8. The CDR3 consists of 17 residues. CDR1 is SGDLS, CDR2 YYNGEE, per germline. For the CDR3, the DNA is TGTGCCAGCAGCGTAGGGCTAGCGGGGGGCCCGGGAGATACGCAGTATTTT. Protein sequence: CASSVGLAGGPGDTQYF.

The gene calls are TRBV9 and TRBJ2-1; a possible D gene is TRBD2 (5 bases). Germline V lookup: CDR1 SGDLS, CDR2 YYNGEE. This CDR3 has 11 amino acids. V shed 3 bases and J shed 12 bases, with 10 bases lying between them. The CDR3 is CASSAGAGQFF. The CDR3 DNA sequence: TGTGCCAGCAGCGCTGGCGCGGGGCAGTTCTTC.

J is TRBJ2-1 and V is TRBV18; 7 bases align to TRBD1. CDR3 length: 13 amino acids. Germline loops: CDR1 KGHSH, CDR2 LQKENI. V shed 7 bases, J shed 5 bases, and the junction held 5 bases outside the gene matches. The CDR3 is CASFHDRDNEQFF. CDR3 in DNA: TGTGCCAGCTTCCACGACAGGGACAATGAGCAGTTCTTC. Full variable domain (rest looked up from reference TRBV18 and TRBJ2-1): NAGVMQNPRHLVRRRGQEARLRCSPMKGHSHVYWYRQLPEEGLKFMVYLQKENIIDESGMPKERFSAEFPKEGPSILRIQQVVRGDSAAYFCASFHDRDNEQFFGPGTRLTVL.

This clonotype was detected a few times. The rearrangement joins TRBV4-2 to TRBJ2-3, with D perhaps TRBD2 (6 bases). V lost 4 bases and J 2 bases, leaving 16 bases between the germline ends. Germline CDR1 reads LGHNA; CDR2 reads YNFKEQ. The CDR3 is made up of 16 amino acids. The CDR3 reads CASSPLRDSFTDTQYF. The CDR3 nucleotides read TGTGCCAGCAGCCCATTGCGGGACTCCTTCACAGATACGCAGTATTTT.

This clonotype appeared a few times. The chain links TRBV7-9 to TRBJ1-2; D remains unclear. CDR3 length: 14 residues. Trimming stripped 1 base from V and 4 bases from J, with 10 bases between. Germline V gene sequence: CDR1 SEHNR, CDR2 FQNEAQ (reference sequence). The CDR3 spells CASSLGAGFYGYTF. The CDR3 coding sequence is TGTGCCAGCAGCTTAGGCGCGGGTTTCTATGGCTACACCTTC.

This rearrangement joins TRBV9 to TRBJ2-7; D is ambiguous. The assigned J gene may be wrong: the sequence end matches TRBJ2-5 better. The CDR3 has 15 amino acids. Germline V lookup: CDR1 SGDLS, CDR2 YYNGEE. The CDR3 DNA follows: TGTGCCAGCAGCGTAGGACTCGGACGGGAAGAGACCCAGTACTTC. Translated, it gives CASSVGLGREETQYF.

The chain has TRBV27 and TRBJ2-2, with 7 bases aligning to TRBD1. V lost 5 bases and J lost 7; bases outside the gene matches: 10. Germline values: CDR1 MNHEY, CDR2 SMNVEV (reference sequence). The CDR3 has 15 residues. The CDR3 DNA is TGTGCCAGCAGTCTACGACAGGGTCTCAGCGGGGAGCTGTTTTTT. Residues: CASSLRQGLSGELFF.

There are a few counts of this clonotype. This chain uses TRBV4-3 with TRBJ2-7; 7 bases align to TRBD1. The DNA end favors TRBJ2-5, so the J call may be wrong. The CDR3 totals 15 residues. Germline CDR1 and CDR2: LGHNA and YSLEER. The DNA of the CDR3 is TGCGCCAGCAGCCAAGATCGACAGGGAAGGGAGACCCAGTACTTC. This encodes CASSQDRQGRETQYF.

The CDR3: CASSATTYTF. Written as DNA, the CDR3 is TGTGCCAGCAGTGCGACGACCTACACCTTC. The chain carries TRBV6-2 or TRBV6-3 and TRBJ1-2; D is undetermined. Germline loops: CDR1 MNHEY, CDR2 SVGEGT. CDR3 length: 10 residues. Trimming pared 5 bases from V and 10 bases from J, leaving 8 bases between.

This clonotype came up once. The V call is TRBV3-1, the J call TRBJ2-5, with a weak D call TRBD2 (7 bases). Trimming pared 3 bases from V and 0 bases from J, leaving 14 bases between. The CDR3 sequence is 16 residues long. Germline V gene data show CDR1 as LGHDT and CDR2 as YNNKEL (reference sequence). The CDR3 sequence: CASSQYGGRHQETQYF. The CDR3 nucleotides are TGTGCCAGCAGCCAGTACGGGGGGCGACACCAAGAGACCCAGTACTTC.

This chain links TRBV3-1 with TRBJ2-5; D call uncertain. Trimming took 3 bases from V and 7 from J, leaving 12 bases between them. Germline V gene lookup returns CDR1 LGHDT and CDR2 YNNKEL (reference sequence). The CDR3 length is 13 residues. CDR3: CASSQTEAGTQYF. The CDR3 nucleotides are TGTGCCAGCAGCCAGACCGAGGCAGGGACCCAGTACTTC.

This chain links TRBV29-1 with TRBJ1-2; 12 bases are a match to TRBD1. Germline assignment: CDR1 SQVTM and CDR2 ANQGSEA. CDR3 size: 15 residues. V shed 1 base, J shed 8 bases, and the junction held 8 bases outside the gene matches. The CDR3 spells CSVEVGDRGLWGYTF. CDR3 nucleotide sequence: TGCAGCGTTGAAGTCGGGGACAGGGGGCTGTGGGGCTACACCTTC.

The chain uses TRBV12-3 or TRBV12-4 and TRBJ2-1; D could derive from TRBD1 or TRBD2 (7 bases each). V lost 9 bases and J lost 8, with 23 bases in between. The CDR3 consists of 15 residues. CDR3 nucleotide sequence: TGTGCCAGTTCCACACCAGGGGGGGTATTGGATGAGCAGTTCTTC. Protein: CASSTPGGVLDEQFF.

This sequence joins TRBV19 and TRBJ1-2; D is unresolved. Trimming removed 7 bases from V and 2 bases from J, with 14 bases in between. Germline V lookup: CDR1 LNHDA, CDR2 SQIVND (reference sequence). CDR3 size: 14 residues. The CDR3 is CASNPQEFNYGYTF. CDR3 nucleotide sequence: TGTGCCAGTAATCCCCAGGAGTTCAACTATGGCTACACCTTC.

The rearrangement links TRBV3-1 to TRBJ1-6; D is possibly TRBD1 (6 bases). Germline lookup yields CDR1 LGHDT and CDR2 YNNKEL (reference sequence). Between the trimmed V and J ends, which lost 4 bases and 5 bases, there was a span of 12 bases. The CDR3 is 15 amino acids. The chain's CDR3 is CASSLLRTDNSPLHF. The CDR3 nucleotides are TGTGCCAGCAGCCTCCTGCGGACAGATAATTCACCCCTCCACTTT.

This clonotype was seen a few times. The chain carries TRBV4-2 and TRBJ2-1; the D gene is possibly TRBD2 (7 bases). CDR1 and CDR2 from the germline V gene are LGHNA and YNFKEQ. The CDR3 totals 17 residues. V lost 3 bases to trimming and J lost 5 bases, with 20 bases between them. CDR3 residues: CASSQGARASGDNEQFF. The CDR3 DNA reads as TGTGCCAGCAGCCAGGGGGCTCGGGCTAGCGGTGACAATGAGCAGTTCTTC.

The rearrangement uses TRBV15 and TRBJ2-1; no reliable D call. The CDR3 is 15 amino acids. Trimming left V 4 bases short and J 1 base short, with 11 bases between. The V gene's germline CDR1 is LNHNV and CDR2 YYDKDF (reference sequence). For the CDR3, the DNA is TGTGCCACCAGCACCCGGCTAGTGTCCTACAATGAGCAGTTCTTC. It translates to CATSTRLVSYNEQFF.

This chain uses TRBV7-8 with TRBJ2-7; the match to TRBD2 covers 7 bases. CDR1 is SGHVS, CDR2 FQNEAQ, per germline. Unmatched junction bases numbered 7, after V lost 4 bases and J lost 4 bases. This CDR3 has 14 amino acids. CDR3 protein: CASSSTPGGYEQYF. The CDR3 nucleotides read TGTGCCAGCAGCTCTACCCCCGGGGGGTACGAGCAGTACTTC.

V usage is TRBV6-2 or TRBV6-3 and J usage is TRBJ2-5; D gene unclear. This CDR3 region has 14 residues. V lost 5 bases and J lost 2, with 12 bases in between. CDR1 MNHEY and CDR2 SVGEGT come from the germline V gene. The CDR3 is CASSPLDEQETQYF. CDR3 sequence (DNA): TGTGCCAGCAGTCCCCTGGATGAGCAAGAGACCCAGTACTTC.

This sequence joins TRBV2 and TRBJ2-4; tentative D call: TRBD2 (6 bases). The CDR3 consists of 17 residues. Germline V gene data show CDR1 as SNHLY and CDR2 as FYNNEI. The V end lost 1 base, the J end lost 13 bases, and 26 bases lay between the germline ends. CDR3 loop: CASSEGLGAGFYEEQYF. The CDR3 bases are TGTGCCAGCAGTGAAGGGCTAGGGGCGGGGTTCTACGAAGAGCAGTACTTC.

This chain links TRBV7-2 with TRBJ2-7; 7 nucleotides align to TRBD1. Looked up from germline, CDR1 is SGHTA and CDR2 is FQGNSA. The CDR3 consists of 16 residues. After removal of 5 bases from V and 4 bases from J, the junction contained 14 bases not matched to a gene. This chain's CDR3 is CASSQTGTLAPYEQYF. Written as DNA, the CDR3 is TGTGCCAGCAGCCAGACAGGGACCCTAGCTCCATACGAGCAGTACTTC. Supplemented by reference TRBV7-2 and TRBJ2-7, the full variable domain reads GAGVSQSPSNKVTEKGKDVELRCDPISGHTALYWYRQSLGQGLEFLIYFQGNSAPDKSGLPSDRFSAERTGGSVSTLTIQRTQQEDSAVYLCASSQTGTLAPYEQYFGPGTRLTVT.

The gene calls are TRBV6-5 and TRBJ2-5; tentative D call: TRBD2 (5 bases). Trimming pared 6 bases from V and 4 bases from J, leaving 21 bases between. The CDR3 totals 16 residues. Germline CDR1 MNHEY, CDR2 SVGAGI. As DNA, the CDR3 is TGTGCCAGCAGCTTACGTCCGGGGTCAACGGGAGAGACCCAGTACTTC. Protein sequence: CASSLRPGSTGETQYF.